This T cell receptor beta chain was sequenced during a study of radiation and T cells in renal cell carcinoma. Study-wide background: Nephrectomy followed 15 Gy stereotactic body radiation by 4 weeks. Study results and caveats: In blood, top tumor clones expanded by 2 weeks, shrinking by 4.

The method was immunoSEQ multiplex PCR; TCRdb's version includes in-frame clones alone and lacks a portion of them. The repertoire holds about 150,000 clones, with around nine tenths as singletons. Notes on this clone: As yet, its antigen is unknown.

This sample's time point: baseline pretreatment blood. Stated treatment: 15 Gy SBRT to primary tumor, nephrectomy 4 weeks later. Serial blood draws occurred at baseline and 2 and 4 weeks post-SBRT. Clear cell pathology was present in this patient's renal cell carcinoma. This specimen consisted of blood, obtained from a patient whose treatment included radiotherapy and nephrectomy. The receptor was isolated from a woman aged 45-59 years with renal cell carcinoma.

CDR3 sequence (DNA): TGTGCCAGCAGCCCGCGCCCCAGCGGGGGGGGTCAAAAGTACTTC. Its protein is CASSPRPSGGGQKYF. This sequence joins TRBV7-2 and TRBJ2-7, with TRBD2 matching over 10 bases. Germline V gene sequence: CDR1 SGHTA, CDR2 FQGNSA. CDR3 length: 15 residues. The J segment lost 11 bases and the V segment lost 5 bases, leaving 15 bases of the junction unmatched.